This T cell receptor (beta chain) is from a study of cytomegalovirus exposure and HLA in healthy donors. General study findings and limits: The authors later found TCR association rates varying by HLA locus, with DRB1 most and HLA-C fewest.

Notes on this clone: What it binds is unknown.

60 Vbeta and 13 Jbeta primers were used in PCR. Clones were sequenced by immunoSEQ multiplex PCR, and TCRdb holds only the in-frame ones, with some missing. Among tens of thousands of clones listed, 71% were seen once. From germline, CDR1 is LGHNA and CDR2 YSLEER. CDR3 length equals 16 residues. V shed 1 base and J shed 1 base, with 13 bases lying between them. Likely unrecorded immune exposures existed in these nominally healthy donors. The V and J genes are TRBV4-3 and TRBJ2-5, with a tentative D call TRBD1 (6 bases). This TCR was sampled from a middle-aged man in good health and CMV-seropositive. The sample comprised PBMCs. CDR3 in DNA: TGCGCCAGCAGCCAAGGGGGGCGGGTAGGCCAAGAGACCCAGTACTTC. This sequence encodes CASSQGGRVGQETQYF.